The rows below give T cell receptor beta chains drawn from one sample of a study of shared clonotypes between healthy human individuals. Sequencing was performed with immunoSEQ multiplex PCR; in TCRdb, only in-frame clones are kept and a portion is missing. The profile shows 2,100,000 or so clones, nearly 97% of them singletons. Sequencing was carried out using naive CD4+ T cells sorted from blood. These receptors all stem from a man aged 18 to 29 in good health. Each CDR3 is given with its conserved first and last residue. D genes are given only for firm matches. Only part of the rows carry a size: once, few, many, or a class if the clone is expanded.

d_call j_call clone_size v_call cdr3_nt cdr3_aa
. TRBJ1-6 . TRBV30 TGTGCCTGGACCCAGGGGTTTGATTCACCCCTCCACTTT CAWTQGFDSPLHF
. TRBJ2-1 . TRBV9 TGTGCCAGCAGCGTACTCCCAGACGCTGAGCAGTTCTTC CASSVLPDAEQFF
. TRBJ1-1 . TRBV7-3 TGTGCCAGCAGCTTACGGGAGGGTACATCAGCTTTCTTT CASSLREGTSAFF
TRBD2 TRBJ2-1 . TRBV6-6 TGTGCCAGCAGTCGTAGACTAGCGGGGGGGTACAATGAGCAGTTCTTC CASSRRLAGGYNEQFF
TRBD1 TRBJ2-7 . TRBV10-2 TGCGCCAGCAGCAGGGGGCAAAAAACCTACGAGCAGTACTTC CASSRGQKTYEQYF
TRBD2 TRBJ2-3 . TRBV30 TGTGCTAGGAGCGGGGGAAGCACAGATACGCAGTATTTT CARSGGSTDTQYF
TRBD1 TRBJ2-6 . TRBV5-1 TGCGCCAGCAGGTTGGCCATAGGACAGGGCAGCTCTGGGGCCAACGTCCTGACTTTC CASRLAIGQGSSGANVLTF
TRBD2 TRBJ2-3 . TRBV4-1 TGCGCCAGCAGCCGCGACGCGGGGGGGCCTTCCGGAGATACGCAGTATTTT CASSRDAGGPSGDTQYF
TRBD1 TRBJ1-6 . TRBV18 TGTGCCAGCTCACCAGCCATGGACAGGGCCCATTCACCCCTCCACTTT CASSPAMDRAHSPLHF
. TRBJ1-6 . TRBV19 TGTGCCAGCCGGAGTGTCGACCAAAGCAATTCACCCCTCCACTTT CASRSVDQSNSPLHF
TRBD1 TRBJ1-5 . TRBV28 TGTGCCAGCAGATCAGGGGGTAGCAATCAGCCCCAGCATTTT CASRSGGSNQPQHF
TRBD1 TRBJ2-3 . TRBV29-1 TGCAGCGTTGTCCGGGACAGGGAGACGCAGTATTTT CSVVRDRETQYF
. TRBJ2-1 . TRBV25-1 TGTGCCAGCCTAGAGAAGCCCGGGGAGGATCACTACAATGAGCAGTTCTTC CASLEKPGEDHYNEQFF
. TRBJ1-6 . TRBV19 TGTGCCAGTAGTACGCCGAATTCACCCCTCCACTTT CASSTPNSPLHF
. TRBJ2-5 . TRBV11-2 TGTGCCAGCAGCTTAGATGGTACAGGGCAAGAGACCCAGTACTTC CASSLDGTGQETQYF
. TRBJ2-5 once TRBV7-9 TGTGCCAGCAGCTCAAAAAACCAAGAGACCCAGTACTTC CASSSKNQETQYF
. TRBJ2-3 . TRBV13 TGTGCCAGCAGCGGACGCCAGGGGATTGGGGATACGCAGTATTTT CASSGRQGIGDTQYF
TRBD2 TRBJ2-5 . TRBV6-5 TGTGCCAGCAGTTACATAGCGGGAGTTGAGACCCAGTACTTC CASSYIAGVETQYF